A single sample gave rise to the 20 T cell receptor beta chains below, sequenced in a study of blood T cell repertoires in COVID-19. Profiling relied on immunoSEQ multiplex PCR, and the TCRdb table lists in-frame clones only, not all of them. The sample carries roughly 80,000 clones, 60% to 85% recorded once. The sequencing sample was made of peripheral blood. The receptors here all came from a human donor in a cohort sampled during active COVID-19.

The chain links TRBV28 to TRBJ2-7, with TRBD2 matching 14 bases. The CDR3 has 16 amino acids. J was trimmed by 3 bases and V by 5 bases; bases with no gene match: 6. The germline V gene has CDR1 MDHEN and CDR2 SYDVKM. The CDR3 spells CASSPPGLAGDYEQYV. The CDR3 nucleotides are TGTGCCAGCAGTCCCCCGGGACTAGCGGGAGACTACGAGCAGTACGTC.

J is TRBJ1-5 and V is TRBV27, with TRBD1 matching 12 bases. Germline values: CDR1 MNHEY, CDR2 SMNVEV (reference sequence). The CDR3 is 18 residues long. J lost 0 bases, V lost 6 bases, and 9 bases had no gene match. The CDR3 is CASSSGTGGADSNQPQHF. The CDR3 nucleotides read TGTGCCAGCAGCTCTGGGACAGGGGGCGCGGATAGCAATCAGCCCCAGCATTTT.

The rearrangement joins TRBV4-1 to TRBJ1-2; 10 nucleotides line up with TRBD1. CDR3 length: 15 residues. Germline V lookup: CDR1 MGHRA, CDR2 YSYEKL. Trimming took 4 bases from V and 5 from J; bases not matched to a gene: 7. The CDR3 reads CASSPRQGAGYGYTF. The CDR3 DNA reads TGCGCCAGCAGCCCACGACAGGGGGCCGGGTATGGCTACACCTTC.

The CDR3 DNA reads TGCGCCACCACGTCTATGGCGGGGGGGTCAGATACGCAGTATTTT. As protein: CATTSMAGGSDTQYF. This chain joins TRBV10-2 and TRBJ2-3; 9 bases map to TRBD2. Germline V gene sequence: CDR1 WSHSY, CDR2 SAAADI. The CDR3 has 15 amino acids. The junction had 12 bases not matched to a gene; V was cut back by 10 bases and J by 4 bases.

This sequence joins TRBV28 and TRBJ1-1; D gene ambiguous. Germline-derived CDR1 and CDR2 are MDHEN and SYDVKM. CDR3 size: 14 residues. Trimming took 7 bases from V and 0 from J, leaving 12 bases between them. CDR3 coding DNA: TGTGCCAGCAAGGTGTCGGACTTGAACACTGAAGCTTTCTTT. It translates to CASKVSDLNTEAFF.

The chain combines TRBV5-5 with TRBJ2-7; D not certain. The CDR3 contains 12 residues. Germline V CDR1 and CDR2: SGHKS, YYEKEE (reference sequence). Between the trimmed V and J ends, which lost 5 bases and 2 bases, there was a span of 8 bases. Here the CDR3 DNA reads TGTGCCAGCAGTTTGCCCACCTACGAGCAGTACGTC. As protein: CASSLPTYEQYV.

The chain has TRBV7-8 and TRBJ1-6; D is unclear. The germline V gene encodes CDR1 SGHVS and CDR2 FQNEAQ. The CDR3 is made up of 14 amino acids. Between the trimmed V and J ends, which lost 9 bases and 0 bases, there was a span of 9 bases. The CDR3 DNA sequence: TGTGCCAGTAGAGAGAGCTCCTATAATTCACCCCTCCACTTT. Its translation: CASRESSYNSPLHF.

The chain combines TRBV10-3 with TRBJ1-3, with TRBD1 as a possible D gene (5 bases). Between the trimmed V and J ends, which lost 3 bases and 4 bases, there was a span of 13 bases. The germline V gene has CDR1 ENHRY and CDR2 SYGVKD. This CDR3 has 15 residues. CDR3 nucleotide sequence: TGTGCCATCAGTGACCTAGCGGGGCTGGGAAACACCATATATTTT. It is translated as CAISDLAGLGNTIYF.

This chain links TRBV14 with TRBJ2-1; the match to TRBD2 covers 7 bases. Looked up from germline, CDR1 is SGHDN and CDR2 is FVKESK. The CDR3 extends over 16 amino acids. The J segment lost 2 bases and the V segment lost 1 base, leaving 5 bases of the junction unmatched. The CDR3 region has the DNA TGTGCCAGCAGCCAAGCAGCGGGACCCCCCTACAATGAGCAGTTCTTC. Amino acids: CASSQAAGPPYNEQFF. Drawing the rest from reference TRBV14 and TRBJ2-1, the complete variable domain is EAGVTQFPSHSVIEKGQTVTLRCDPISGHDNLYWYRRVMGKEIKFLLHFVKESKQDESGMPNNRFLAERTGGTYSTLKVQPAELEDSGVYFCASSQAAGPPYNEQFFGPGTRLTVL.

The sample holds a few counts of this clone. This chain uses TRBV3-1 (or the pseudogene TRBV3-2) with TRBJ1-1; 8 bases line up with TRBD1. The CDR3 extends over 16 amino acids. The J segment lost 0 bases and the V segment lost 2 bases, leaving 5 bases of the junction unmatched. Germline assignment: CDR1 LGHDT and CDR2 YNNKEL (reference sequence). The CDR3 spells CASSQRDRRMNTEAFF. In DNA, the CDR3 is TGTGCCAGCAGCCAACGGGACAGGCGCATGAACACTGAAGCTTTCTTT.

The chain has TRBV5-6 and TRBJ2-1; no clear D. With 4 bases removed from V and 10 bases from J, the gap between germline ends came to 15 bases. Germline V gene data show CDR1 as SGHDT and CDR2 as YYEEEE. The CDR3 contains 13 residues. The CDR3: CASSKAQVWEQFF. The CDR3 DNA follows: TGTGCCAGCAGCAAAGCCCAAGTGTGGGAGCAGTTCTTC.

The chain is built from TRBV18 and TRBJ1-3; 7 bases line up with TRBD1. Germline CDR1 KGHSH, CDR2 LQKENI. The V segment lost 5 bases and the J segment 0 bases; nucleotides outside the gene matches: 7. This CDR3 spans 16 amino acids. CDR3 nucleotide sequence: TGTGCCAGCTCAGCGACAGGGCTCATCTCTGGAAACACCATATATTTT. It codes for CASSATGLISGNTIYF.

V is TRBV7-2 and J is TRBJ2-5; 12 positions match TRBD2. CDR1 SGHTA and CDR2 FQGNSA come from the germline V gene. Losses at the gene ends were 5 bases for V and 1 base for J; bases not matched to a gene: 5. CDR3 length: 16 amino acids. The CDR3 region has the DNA TGTGCCAGCAGCCGCGGGACTAGCGGGCCCCAAGAGACCCAGTACTTC. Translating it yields CASSRGTSGPQETQYF.

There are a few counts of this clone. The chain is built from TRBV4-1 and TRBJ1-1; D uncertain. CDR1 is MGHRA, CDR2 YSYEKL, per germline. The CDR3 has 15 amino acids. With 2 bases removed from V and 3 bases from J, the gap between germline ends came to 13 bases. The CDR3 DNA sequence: TGCGCCAGCAGCCAATCGGGGATGACGGACACTGAAGCTTTCTTT. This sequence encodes CASSQSGMTDTEAFF.

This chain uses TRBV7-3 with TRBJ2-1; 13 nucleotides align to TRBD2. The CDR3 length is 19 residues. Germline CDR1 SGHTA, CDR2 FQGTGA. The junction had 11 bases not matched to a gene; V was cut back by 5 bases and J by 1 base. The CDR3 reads CASSQGRGLAGQSYNEQFF. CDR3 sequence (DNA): TGTGCCAGCAGCCAGGGGAGGGGACTAGCGGGGCAATCCTACAATGAGCAGTTCTTC.

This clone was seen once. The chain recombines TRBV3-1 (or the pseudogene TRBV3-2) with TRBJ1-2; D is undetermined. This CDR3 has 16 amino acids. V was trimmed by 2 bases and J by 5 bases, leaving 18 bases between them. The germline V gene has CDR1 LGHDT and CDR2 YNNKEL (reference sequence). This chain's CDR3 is CASSQNMTRGFYGYTF. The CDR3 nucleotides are TGTGCCAGCAGCCAAAATATGACACGGGGATTTTATGGCTACACCTTC.

The CDR3 protein is CASSELRGAVYGYTF. The CDR3 nucleotides are TGCGCCAGCAGTGAGCTGCGGGGGGCCGTTTATGGCTACACCTTC. The chain carries TRBV10-2 and TRBJ1-2; D perhaps matches TRBD1 (6 bases). The CDR3 consists of 15 residues. Looked up from germline, CDR1 is WSHSY and CDR2 is SAAADI. Between the trimmed V and J ends, which lost 2 bases and 5 bases, there was a span of 15 bases.

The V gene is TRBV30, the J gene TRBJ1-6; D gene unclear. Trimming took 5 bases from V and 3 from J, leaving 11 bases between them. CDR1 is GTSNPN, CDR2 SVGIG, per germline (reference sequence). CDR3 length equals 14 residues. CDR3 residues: CAWGGLNYNSPLHF. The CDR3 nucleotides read TGTGCCTGGGGTGGACTGAACTATAATTCACCCCTCCACTTT.

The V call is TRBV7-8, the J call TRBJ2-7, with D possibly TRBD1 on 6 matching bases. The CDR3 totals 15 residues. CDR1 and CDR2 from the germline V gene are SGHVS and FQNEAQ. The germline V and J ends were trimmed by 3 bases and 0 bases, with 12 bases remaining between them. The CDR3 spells CASSFQRDTSYEQYF. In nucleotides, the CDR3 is TGTGCCAGCAGCTTCCAACGGGACACCTCCTACGAGCAGTACTTC.

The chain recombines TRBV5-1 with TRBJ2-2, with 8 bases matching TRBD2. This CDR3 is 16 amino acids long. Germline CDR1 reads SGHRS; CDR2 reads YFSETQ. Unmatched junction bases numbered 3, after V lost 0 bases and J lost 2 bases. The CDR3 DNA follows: TGCGCCAGCAGCTTGGGCCTAGCGGGTAACACCGGGGAGCTGTTTTTT. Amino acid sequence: CASSLGLAGNTGELFF.